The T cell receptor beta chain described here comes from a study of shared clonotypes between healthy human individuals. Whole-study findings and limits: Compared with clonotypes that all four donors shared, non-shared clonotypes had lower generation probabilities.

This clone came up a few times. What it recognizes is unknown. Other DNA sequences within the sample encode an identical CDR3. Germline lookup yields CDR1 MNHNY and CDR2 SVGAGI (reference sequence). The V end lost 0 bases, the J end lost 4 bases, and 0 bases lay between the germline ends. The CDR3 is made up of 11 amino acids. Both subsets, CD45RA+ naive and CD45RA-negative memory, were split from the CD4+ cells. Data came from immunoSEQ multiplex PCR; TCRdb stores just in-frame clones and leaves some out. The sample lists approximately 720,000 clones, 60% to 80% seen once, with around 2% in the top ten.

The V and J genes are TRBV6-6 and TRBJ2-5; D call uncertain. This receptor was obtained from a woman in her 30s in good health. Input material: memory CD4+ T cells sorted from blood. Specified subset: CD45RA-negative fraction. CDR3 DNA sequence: TGTGCCAGCAGTTACTCAGAGACCCAGTACTTC. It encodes CASSYSETQYF.